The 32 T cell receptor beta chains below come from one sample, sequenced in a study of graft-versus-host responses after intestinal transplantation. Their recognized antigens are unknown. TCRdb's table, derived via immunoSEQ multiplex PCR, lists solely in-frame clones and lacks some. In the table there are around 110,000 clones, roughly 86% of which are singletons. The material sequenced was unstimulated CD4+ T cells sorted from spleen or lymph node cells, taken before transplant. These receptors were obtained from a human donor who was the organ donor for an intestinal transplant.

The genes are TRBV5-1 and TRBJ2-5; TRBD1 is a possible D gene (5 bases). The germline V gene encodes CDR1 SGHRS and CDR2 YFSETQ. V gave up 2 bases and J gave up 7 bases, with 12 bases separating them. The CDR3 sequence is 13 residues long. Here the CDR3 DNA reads TGCGCCAGCAGCTTTTCGGACATGAGGACCCAGTACTTC. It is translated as CASSFSDMRTQYF.

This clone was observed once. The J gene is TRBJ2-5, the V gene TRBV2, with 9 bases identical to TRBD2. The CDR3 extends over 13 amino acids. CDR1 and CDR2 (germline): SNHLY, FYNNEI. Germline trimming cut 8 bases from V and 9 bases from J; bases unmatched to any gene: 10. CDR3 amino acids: CASGSGGLFPQYF. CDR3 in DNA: TGTGCCAGCGGAAGCGGGGGGCTCTTTCCCCAGTACTTC.

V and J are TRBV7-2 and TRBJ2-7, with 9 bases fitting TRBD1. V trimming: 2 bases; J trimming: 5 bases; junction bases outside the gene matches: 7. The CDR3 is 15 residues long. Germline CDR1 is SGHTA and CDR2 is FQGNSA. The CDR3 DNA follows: TGTGCCAGCAGCTTATCCCGGGACAGGGTGGACGAGCAGTACTTC. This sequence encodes CASSLSRDRVDEQYF.

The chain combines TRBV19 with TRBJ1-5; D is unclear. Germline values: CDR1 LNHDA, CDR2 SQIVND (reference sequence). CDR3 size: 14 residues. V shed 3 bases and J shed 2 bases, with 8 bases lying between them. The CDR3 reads CASSIERGNQPQHF. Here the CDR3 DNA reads TGTGCCAGTAGTATCGAGAGGGGCAATCAGCCCCAGCATTTT.

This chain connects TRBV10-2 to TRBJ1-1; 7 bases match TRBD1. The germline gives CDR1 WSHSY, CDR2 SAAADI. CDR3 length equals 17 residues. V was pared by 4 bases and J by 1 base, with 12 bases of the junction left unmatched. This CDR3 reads CASSASMPGTENTEAFF. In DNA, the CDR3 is TGCGCCAGCAGTGCCTCAATGCCCGGGACAGAGAACACTGAAGCTTTCTTT.

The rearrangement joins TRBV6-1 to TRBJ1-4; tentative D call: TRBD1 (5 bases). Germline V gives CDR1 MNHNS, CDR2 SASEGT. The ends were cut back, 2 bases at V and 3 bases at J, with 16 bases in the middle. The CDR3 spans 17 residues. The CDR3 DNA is TGTGCCAGCAGTGAATGGGGGGGGAAAGCAGCTAATGAAAAACTGTTTTTT. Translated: CASSEWGGKAANEKLFF.

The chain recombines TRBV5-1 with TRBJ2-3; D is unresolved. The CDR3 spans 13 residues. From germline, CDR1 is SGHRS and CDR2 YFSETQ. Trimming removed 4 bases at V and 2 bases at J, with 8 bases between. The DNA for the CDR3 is TGCGCCAGCAGCACTGATATCACAGATACGCAGTATTTT. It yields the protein CASSTDITDTQYF.

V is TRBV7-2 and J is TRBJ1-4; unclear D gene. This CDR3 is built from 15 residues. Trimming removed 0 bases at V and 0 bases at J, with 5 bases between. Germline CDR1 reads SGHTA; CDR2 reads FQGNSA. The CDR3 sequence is CASSLARATNEKLFF. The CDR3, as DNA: TGTGCCAGCAGCTTAGCGCGGGCAACTAATGAAAAACTGTTTTTT.

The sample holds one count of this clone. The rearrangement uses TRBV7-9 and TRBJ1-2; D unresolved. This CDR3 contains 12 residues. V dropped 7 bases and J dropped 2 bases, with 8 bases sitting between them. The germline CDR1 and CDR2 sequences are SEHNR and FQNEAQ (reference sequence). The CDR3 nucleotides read TGTGCCAGCACCAGATCCAACTATGGCTACACCTTC. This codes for CASTRSNYGYTF.

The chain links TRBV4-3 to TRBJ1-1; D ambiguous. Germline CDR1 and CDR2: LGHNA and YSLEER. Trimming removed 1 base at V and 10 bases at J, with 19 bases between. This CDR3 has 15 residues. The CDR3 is CASSQGVGGAHGAFF. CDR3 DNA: TGCGCCAGCAGCCAAGGAGTTGGTGGCGCCCACGGAGCTTTCTTT.

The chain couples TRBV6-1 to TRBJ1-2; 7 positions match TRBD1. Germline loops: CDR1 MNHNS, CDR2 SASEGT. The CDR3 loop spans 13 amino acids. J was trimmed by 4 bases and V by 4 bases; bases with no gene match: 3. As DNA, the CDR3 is TGTGCCAGCAGTGTTGGACAGGTCTATGGCTACACCTTC. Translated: CASSVGQVYGYTF.

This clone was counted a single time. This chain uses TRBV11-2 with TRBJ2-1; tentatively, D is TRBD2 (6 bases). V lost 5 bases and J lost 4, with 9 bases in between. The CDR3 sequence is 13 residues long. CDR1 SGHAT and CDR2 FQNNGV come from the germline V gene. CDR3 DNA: TGTGCCAGCAGCACGGGACTGTACAATGAGCAGTTCTTC. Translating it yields CASSTGLYNEQFF.

CDR3 in amino acids: CASTADANQPQHF. The CDR3, as DNA: TGTGCCAGCACCGCGGACGCCAATCAGCCCCAGCATTTT. The V and J genes are TRBV2 and TRBJ1-5; D call uncertain. This CDR3 is 13 amino acids long. The germline V gene encodes CDR1 SNHLY and CDR2 FYNNEI. V lost 7 bases to trimming and J lost 3 bases, with 10 bases between them.

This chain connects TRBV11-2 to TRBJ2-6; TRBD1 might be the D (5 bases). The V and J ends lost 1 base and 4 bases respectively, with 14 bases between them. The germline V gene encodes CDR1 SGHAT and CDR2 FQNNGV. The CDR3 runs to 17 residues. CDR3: CASSLGQGAFGANVLTF. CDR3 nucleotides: TGTGCCAGCAGCTTAGGGCAGGGCGCATTCGGGGCCAACGTCCTGACTTTC.

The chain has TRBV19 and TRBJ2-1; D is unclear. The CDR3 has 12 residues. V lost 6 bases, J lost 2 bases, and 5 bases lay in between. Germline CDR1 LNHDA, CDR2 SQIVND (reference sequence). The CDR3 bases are TGTGCCAGTAGCACCCCCTACAATGAGCAGTTCTTC. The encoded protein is CASSTPYNEQFF.

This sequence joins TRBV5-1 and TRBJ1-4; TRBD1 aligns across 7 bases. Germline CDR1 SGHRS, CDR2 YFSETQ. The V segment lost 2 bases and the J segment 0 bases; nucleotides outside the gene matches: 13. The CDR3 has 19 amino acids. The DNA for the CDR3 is TGCGCCAGCAGCTTCAGCTTCCCCGGGACAGCCTCAACTAATGAAAAACTGTTTTTT. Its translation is CASSFSFPGTASTNEKLFF.

The DNA of the CDR3 is TGCGCCAGCAGCCAGAGTACTAGCGTGATGCGGTACGAGCAGTACTTC. This encodes CASSQSTSVMRYEQYF. V usage is TRBV4-1 and J usage is TRBJ2-7; 7 bases agree with TRBD2. The trim removed 3 bases at V and 4 bases at J, leaving 12 bases unmatched. CDR1 is MGHRA, CDR2 YSYEKL, per germline. The CDR3 sequence is 16 residues long.

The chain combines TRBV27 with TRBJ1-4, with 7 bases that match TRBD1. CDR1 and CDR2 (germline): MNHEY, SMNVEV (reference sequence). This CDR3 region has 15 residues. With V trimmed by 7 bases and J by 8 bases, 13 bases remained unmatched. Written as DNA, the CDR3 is TGTGCCAGCAAACCATTCCGGGACAGCCTCGAAAAACTGTTTTTT. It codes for CASKPFRDSLEKLFF.

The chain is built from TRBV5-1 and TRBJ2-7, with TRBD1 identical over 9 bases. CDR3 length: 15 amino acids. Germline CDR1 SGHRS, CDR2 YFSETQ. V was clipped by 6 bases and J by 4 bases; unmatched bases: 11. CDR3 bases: TGCGCCAGCACCGAACTGGGACAGGGATCTTACGAGCAGTACTTC. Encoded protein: CASTELGQGSYEQYF.

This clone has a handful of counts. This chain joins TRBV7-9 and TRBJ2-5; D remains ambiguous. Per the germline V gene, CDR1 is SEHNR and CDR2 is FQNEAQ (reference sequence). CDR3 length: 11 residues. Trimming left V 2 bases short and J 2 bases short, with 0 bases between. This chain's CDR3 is CASSLQETQYF. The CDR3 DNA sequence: TGTGCCAGCAGCTTACAAGAGACCCAGTACTTC.

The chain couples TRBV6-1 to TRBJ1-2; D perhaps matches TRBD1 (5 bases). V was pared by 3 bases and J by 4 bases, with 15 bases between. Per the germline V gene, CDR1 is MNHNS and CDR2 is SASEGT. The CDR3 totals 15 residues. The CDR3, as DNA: TGTGCCAGCAGTGACCCCGGGACGGCCTTCTATGGCTACACCTTC. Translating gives CASSDPGTAFYGYTF.

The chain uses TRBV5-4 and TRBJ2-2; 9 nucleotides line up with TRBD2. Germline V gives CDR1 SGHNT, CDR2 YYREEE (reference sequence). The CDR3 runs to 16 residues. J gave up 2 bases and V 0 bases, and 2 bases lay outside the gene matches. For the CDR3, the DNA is TGTGCCAGCAGCTTGGGACTAGCGGCAAACACCGGGGAGCTGTTTTTT. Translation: CASSLGLAANTGELFF. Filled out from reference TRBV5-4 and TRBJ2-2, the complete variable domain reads ETGVTQSPTHLIKTRGQQVTLRCSSQSGHNTVSWYQQALGQGPQFIFQYYREEENGRGNFPPRFSGLQFPNYSSELNVNALELDDSALYLCASSLGLAANTGELFFGEGSRLTVL.

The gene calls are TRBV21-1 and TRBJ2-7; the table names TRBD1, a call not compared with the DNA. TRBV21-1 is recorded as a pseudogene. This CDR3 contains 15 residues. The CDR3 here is CASSPRTGSIDEQYF. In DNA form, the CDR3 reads TGTGCCAGCAGCCCCCGGACAGGGTCGATCGACGAGCAGTACTTC.

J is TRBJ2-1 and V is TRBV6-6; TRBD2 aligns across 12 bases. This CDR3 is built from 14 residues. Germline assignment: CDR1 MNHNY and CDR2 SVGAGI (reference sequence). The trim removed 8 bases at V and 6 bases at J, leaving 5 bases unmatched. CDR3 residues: CASQTSGSLNEQFF. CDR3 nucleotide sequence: TGTGCCAGCCAGACTAGCGGGAGCCTCAATGAGCAGTTCTTC.

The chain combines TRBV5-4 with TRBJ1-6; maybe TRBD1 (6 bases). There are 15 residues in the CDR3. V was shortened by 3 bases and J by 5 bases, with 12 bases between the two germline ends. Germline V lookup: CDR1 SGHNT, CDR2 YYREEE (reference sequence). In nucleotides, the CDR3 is TGTGCCAGCAGCTCCATCAACAGGGATAATTCACCCCTCCACTTT. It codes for CASSSINRDNSPLHF.

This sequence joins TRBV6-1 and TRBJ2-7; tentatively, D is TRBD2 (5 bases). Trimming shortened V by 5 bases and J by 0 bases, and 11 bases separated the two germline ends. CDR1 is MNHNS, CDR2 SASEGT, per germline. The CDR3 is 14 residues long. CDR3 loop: CASSSGYSSYEQYF. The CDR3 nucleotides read TGTGCCAGCAGTAGCGGATACAGCTCCTACGAGCAGTACTTC.

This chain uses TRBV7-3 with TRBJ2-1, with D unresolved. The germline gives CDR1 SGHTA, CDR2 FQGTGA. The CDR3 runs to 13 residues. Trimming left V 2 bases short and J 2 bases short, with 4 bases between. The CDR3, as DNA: TGTGCCAGCAGCTTAGGTACCTACAATGAGCAGTTCTTC. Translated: CASSLGTYNEQFF.

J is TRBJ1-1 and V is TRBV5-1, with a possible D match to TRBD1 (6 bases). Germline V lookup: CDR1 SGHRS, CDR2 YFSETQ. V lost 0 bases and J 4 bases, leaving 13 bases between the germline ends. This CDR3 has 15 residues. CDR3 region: CASSLVPGAGTEAFF. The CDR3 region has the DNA TGCGCCAGCAGCTTGGTACCGGGGGCGGGCACTGAAGCTTTCTTT.

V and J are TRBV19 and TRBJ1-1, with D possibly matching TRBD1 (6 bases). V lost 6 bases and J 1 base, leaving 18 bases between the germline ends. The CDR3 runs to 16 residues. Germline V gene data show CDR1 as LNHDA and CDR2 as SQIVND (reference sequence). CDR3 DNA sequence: TGTGCCAGTAGGGATGGACTCGACAGGCGGAACACTGAAGCTTTCTTT. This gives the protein CASRDGLDRRNTEAFF.

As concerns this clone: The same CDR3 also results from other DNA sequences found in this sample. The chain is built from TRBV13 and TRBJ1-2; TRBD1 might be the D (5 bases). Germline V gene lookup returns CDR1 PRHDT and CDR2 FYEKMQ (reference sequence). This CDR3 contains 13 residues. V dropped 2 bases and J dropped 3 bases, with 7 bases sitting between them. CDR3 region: CASSLPGYYGYTF. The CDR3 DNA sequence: TGTGCCAGCAGCTTACCAGGGTACTATGGCTACACCTTC.

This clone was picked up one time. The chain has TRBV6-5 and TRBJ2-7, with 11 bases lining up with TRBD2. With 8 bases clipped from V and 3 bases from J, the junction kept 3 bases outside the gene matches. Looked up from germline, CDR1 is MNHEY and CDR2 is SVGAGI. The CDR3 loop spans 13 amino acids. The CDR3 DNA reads TGTGCCAGCCGCGGGACTAGCGGCTACGAGCAGTACTTC. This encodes CASRGTSGYEQYF.

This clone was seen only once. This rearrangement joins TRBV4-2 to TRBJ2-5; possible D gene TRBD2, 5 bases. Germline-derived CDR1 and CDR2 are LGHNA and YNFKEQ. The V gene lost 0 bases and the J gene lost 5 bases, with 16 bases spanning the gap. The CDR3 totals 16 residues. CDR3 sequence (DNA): TGTGCCAGCAGCCAAGATGCGGCGCGGGTTGGGGAGACCCAGTACTTC. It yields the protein CASSQDAARVGETQYF.